This T cell receptor beta chain was recovered during a study of radiotherapy plus CTLA-4 blockade in lung cancer. Study-wide context: Disease control was present in roughly a third of patients, and objective responses in more than 15%. Study-wide points: There was expansion of tumor-derived TCR clones in blood after radiotherapy plus ipilimumab. Response was reportedly best predicted by early blood T cell clone dynamics, with interferon-beta.

A word on this clone: The antigen is not known.

Libraries were prepared by immunoSEQ multiplex PCR; TCRdb keeps only in-frame clonotypes and omits some of them. The data hold 65,000 to 100,000 clones, with 75% to 90% observed a single time. Trimming at V came to 4 bases and at J to 6 bases, leaving 2 bases not matched to a gene. This CDR3 has 13 residues. In germline, CDR1 is MNHEY, CDR2 SVGAGI. Chemo-refractory metastatic non-small-cell lung cancer patients underwent focal radiation alongside CTLA-4 blockade with ipilimumab. The material was peripheral blood, obtained from a patient treated with radiotherapy plus ipilimumab. V usage is TRBV6-5 and J usage is TRBJ1-5; TRBD1 matches 8 bases. This clonotype originated in a human donor with non-small cell lung cancer who had stable disease on radiotherapy plus ipilimumab. The CDR3 region is CASSSGGSQPQHF. The CDR3 nucleotides are TGTGCCAGCAGTTCAGGGGGCAGTCAGCCCCAGCATTTT.